This TCR beta chain was identified in a study of CD8 T cells in Susac syndrome. It was treatment-naive patients with stable or active relapsing-remitting disease who made up the multiple sclerosis controls. cDNA came from approximately 0.5 to 1 ug RNA primed by random hexamers. TCR beta CDR3 was amplified by immunoSEQ covering 54 Vbeta and 13 Jbeta. Via MiXCR, TCRdb re-called the immunoSEQ multiplex PCR reads, giving one row per CDR3 protein. In the table there are more than 200,000 distinct CDR3 sequences, around 93% of which are singletons. With regard to this clonotype: Its cognate antigen is unknown.

General observations from the study: It was acknowledged in the study that the number of individuals who were included in its TCR sequencing and HLA analysis was relatively small.

J was trimmed by 7 bases and V by 0 bases; bases with no gene match: 1. CDR3 length: 13 residues. Germline values: CDR1 SNHLY, CDR2 FYNNEI. The rearrangement links TRBV2 to TRBJ2-3, with 7 bases lining up with TRBD2. The sequenced material came from CD4+ T cells from PBMCs. This TCR came from a human donor with multiple sclerosis. CDR3 DNA: TGTGCCAGCAGTGAAGCGCGGGGGAATACGCAGTATTTT. Translated: CASSEARGNTQYF.